The entry below describes one T cell receptor beta chain. Its antigen is undetermined. This entry belongs to a study of graft-versus-host responses after intestinal transplantation. The wider study: Multivisceral, liver-intestinal, or isolated intestinal grafts went to recipients.

Study-level results: Among circulating GvH clones, peak levels were associated with early post-transplant declines in HvG clones. GvH clonotypes were identified within recipient marrow, with a subset emerging first in ileum or blood. Subjects displaying graft-donor T cell macrochimerism possessed elevated graft-versus-host to host-versus-graft clonal ratios inside allografts.

Here immunoSEQ multiplex PCR was the method, and the copy in TCRdb shows in-frame clones only, minus some. This sample has over 15,000 clones, with roughly 88% found just once. V shed 6 bases and J 6 bases; nucleotides not matched to a gene: 4. The CDR3 has 12 residues. Germline loops: CDR1 MDHEN, CDR2 SYDVKM. The rearrangement joins TRBV28 to TRBJ2-7, with 8 bases lining up with TRBD1. The sample in question was PBMCs, obtained roughly 110 days after intestinal transplant. The TCR comes from a human patient who received an intestinal transplant, so some T cells may come from the graft donor. For the CDR3, the DNA is TGTGCCAGCAGCCTGACAGGGGTCGAGCAGTACTTC. Amino acid sequence: CASSLTGVEQYF.